This TCR beta chain emerged from a study of Tregs in tolerant kidney transplant recipients. Clones were sequenced by immunoSEQ multiplex PCR, and TCRdb holds only the in-frame ones, with some missing. The table for this sample gives some 30,000 clones. The CDR3 consists of 19 residues. Germline CDR1 reads LNHDA; CDR2 reads SQIVND (reference sequence). V was cut by 6 bases and J by 2 bases, with 28 bases left in between. Recipients received nonmyeloablative bone marrow transplants from related graft donors, with transient mixed chimerism. Comment on this clone: The CDR3 end falls 3 residues outside the read, so it is completed with the germline J gene.

This clonotype was sampled from a human patient who received a combined kidney and bone marrow transplant. Some T cells may be the graft donor's. This sequence joins TRBV19 and TRBJ2-5; possible D gene TRBD1, 5 bases. The starting material was CD4+ T cells from blood (PBMCs), obtained 24 months after the transplant. Partial CDR3 DNA: TGTGCCAGTAGCCTCCAGATGGTGCCGGGCACAGGAGAGCAAGAGACC. Its translation is CASSLQMVPGTGEQET. The entire CDR3 reads CASSLQMVPGTGEQETQYF.